This T cell receptor (beta chain) stems from a study of CD8 T cells in ankylosing spondylitis. CDR3 length equals 15 residues. Germline loops: CDR1 SGHAT, CDR2 FQNNGV. V trimming: 2 bases; J trimming: 4 bases; junction bases outside the gene matches: 3. In the case of this clonotype: As yet, its antigen is unknown.

TCRdb processed the 5' RACE reads anew with MiXCR; each CDR3 protein has one entry. The profile shows 350,000 to 550,000 distinct CDR3 sequences, about 25% of them singletons. Study observations and caveats: A TCR beta motif of several highly homologous variants appeared characteristic of ankylosing spondylitis blood. A number of the motif variants had already been described in reactive arthritis synovial fluid and blood. As for the disease-linked clones, they showed a CD8+ phenotype and occurred at relatively low frequencies in peripheral blood. Disease-associated clones were reportedly significantly overrepresented in matched ankylosing spondylitis synovial fluid.

The chain couples TRBV11-2 to TRBJ2-1; the match to TRBD2 covers 9 bases. The source of this sequence is a male donor with ankylosing spondylitis. The specimen sequenced was blood, either unsorted or a sorted T cell fraction (not recorded which). The CDR3 DNA reads TGTGCCAGCAGCTTATCTAGCGGGGTGTACAATGAGCAGTTCTTC. Residues: CASSLSSGVYNEQFF.